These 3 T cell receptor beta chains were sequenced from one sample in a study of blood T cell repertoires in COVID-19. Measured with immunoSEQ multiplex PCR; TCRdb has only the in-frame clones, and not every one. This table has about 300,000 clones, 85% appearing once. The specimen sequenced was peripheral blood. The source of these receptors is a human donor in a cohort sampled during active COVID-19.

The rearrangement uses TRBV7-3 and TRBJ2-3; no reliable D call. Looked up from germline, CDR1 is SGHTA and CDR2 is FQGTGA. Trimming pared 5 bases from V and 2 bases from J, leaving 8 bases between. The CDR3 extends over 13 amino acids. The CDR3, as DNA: TGTGCCAGCAGCCACAGCCACACAGATACGCAGTATTTT. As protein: CASSHSHTDTQYF.

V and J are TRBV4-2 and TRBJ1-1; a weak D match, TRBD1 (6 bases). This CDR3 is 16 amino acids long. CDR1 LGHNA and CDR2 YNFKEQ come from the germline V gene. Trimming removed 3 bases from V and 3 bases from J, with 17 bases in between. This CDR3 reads CASSHNRDRADTEAFF. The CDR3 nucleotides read TGTGCCAGCAGCCACAACAGGGATAGGGCGGACACTGAAGCTTTCTTT.

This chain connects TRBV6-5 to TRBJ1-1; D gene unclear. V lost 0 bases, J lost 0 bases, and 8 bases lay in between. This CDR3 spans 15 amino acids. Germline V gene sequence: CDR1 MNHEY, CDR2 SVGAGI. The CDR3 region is CASSYSHPMNTEAFF. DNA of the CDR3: TGTGCCAGCAGTTACTCACATCCCATGAACACTGAAGCTTTCTTT.